This TCR beta chain was captured in a study of siplizumab effects on memory and regulatory T cells. TCR templates numbering 95,000 to 100,000 were assayed per sample. Only in-frame clones appear in the TCRdb table, and some are missing; sequencing was by immunoSEQ multiplex PCR. The sample contains 90,000 to 140,000 clones, approximately 94% of which appear only once. Overall study findings and caveats: Naive T cells, seemingly more diverse than memory cells, seemed major alloresponse contributors.

Per the germline V gene, CDR1 is MNHEY and CDR2 is SMNVEV (reference sequence). CDR3 size: 17 residues. V was pared by 6 bases and J by 3 bases, with 14 bases of the junction left unmatched. A remark on this clone: Antigen specificity is unknown.

Sequencing was carried out using CD4+ T cells sorted from blood. The rearrangement joins TRBV27 to TRBJ1-5; 7 bases fit TRBD1. This clonotype was sampled from a human donor in good health. The CDR3 bases are TGTGCCAGCAGACAACAAGCACAGGGGTGGACCAATCAGCCCCAGCATTTT. Amino acid sequence: CASRQQAQGWTNQPQHF.